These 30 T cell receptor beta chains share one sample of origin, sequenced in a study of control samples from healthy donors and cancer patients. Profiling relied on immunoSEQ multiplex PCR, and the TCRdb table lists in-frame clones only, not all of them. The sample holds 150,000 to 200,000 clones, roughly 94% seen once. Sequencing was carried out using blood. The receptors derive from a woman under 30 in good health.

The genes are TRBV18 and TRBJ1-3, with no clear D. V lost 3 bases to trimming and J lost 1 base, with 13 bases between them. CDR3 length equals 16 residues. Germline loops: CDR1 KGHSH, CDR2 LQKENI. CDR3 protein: CASSPLGTVSGNTIYF. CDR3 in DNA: TGTGCCAGCTCACCGCTGGGTACGGTTTCTGGAAACACCATATATTTT.

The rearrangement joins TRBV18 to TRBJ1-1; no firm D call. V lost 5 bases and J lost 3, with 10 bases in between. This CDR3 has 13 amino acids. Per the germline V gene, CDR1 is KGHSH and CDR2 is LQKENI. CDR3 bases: TGTGCCAGCTCAGAGCTCCTTTACACTGAAGCTTTCTTT. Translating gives CASSELLYTEAFF.

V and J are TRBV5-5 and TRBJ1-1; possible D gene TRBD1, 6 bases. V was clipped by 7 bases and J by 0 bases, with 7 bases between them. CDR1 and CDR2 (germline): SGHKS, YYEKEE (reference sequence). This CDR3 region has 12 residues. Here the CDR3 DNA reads TGTGCCAGCGGGACATTGAACACTGAAGCTTTCTTT. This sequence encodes CASGTLNTEAFF.

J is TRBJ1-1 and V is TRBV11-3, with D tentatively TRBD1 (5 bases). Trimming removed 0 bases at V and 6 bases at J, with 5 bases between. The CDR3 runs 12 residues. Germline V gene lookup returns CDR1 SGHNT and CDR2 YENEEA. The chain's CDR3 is CASSLEGAEAFF. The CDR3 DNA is TGTGCCAGCAGCTTAGAAGGGGCTGAAGCTTTCTTT.

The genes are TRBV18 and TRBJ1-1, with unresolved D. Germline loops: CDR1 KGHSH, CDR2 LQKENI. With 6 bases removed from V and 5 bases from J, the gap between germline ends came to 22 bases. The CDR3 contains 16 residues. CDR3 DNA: TGTGCCAGCTCGCCCCCCTACGGACCCAAAGGGACTGAAGCTTTCTTT. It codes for CASSPPYGPKGTEAFF.

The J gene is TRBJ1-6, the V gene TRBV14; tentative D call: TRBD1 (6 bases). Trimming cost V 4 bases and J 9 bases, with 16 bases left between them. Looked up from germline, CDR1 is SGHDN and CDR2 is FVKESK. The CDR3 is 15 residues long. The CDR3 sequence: CASSLGQSGSSPLHF. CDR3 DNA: TGTGCCAGCAGCCTCGGACAGTCGGGGTCTTCACCCCTCCACTTT.

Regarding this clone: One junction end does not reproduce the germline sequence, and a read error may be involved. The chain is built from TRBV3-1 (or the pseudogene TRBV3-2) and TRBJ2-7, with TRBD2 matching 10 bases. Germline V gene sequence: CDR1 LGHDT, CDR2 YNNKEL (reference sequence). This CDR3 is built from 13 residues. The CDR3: CASSLGGLAGVNF. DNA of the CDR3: TGTGCCAGCAGCCTCGGGGGGCTAGCGGGAGTAAACTTC.

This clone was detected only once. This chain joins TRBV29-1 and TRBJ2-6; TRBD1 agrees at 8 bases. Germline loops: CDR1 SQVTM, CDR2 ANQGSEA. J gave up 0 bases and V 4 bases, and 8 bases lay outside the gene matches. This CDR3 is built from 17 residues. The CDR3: CSVGSGQGHSGANVLTF. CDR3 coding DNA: TGCAGCGTTGGAAGCGGACAGGGACACTCTGGGGCCAACGTCCTGACTTTC.

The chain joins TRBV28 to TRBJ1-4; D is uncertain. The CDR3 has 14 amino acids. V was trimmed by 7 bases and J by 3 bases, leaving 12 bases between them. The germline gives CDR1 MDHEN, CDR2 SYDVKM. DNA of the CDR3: TGTGCCAGCATCTCAGCAGGCTCTAATGAAAAACTGTTTTTT. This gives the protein CASISAGSNEKLFF.

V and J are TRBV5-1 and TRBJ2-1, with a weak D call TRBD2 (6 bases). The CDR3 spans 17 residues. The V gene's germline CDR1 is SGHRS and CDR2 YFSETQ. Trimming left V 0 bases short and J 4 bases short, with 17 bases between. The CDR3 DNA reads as TGCGCCAGCAGCTTGGGACTAGTCCGGAACCCTTACAATGAGCAGTTCTTC. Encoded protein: CASSLGLVRNPYNEQFF.

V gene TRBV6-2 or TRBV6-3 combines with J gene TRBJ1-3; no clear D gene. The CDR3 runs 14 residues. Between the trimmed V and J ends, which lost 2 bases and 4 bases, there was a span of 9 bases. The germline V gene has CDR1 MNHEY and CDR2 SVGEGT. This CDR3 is CASSYGGGGNTIYF. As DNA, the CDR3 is TGTGCCAGCAGTTACGGTGGCGGCGGAAACACCATATATTTT.

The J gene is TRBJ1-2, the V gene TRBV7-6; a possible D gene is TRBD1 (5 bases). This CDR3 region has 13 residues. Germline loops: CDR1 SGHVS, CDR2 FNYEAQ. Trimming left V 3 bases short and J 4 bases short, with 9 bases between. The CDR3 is CASSFTGVYGYTF. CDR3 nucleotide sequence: TGTGCCAGCAGCTTTACAGGAGTCTATGGCTACACCTTC.

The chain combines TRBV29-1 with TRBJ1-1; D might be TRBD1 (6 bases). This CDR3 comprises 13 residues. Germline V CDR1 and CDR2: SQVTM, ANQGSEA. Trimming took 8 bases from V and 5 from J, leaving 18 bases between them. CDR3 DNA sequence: TGCAGCTCCTCCACCATGAGGGGGACTGAAGCTTTCTTT. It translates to CSSSTMRGTEAFF.

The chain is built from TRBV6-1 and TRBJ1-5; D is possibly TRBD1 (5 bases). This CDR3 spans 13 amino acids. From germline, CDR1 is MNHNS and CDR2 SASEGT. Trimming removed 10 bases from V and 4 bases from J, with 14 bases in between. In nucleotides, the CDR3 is TGTGCCACCTTGGGACTTACTAATCAGCCCCAGCATTTT. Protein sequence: CATLGLTNQPQHF.

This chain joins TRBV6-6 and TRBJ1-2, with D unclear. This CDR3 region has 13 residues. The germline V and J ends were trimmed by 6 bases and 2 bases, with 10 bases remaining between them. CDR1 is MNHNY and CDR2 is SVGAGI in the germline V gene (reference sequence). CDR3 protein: CASSLMGNYGYTF. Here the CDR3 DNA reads TGTGCCAGCAGCCTCATGGGAAACTATGGCTACACCTTC.

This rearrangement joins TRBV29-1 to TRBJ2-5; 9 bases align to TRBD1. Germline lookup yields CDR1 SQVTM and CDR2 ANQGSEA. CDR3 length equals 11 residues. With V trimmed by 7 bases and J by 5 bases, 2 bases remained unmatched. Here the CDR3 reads CSAGTGETQYF. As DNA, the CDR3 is TGCAGCGCCGGGACAGGGGAGACCCAGTACTTC.

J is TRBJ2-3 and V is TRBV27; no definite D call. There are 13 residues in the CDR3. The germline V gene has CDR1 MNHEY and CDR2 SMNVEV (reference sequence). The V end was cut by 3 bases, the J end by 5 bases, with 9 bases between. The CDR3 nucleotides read TGTGCCAGCAGTTTTAAGGGCGGAGATACGCAGTATTTT. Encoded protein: CASSFKGGDTQYF.

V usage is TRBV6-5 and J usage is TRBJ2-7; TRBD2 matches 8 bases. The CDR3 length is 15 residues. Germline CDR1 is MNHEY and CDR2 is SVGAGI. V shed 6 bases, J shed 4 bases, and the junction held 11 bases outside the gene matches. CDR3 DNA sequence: TGTGCCAGCAGCGCTATAGCGGGACTCCAGTACGAGCAGTACTTC. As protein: CASSAIAGLQYEQYF.

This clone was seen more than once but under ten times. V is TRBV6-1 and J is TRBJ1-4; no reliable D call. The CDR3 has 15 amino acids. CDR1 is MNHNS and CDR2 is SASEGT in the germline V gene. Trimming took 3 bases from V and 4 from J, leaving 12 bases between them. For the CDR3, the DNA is TGTGCCAGCAGTGACACTTTCGGCAGTAATGAAAAACTGTTTTTT. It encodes CASSDTFGSNEKLFF.

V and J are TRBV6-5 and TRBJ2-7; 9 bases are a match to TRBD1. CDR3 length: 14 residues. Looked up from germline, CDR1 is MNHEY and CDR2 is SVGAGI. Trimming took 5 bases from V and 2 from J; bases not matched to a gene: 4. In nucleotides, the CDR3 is TGTGCCAGCAGTCGACAGGGGGAAACCTACGAGCAGTACTTC. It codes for CASSRQGETYEQYF.

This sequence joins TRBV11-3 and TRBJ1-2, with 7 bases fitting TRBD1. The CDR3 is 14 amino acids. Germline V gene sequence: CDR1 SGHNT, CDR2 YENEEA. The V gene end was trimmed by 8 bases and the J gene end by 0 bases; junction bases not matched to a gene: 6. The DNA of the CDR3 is TGTGCCAGCGCTAAGGACAGGACTAACTATGGCTACACCTTC. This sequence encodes CASAKDRTNYGYTF.

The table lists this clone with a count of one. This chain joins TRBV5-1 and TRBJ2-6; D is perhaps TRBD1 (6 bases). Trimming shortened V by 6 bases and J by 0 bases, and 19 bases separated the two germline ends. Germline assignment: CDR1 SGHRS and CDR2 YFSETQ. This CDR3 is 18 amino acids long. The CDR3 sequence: CASTSSGTMSSGANVLTF. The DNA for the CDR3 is TGCGCCAGCACTTCATCCGGGACAATGAGCTCTGGGGCCAACGTCCTGACTTTC.

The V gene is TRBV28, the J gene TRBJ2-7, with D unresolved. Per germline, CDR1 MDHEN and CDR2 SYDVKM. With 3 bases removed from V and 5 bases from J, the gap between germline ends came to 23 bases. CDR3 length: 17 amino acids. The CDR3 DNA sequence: TGTGCCAGCAGTTTTTCGTCCCCCTTTGGGAAATCCCACGAGCAGTACTTC. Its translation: CASSFSSPFGKSHEQYF.

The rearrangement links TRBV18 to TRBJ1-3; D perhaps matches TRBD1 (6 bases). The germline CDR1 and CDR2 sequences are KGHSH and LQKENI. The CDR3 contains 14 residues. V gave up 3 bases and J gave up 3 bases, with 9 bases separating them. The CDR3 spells CASSPSTGGNTIYF. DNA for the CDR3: TGTGCCAGCTCACCCTCGACAGGTGGAAACACCATATATTTT. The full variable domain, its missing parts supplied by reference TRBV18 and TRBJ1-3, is NAGVMQNPRHLVRRRGQEARLRCSPMKGHSHVYWYRQLPEEGLKFMVYLQKENIIDESGMPKERFSAEFPKEGPSILRIQQVVRGDSAAYFCASSPSTGGNTIYFGEGSWLTVV.

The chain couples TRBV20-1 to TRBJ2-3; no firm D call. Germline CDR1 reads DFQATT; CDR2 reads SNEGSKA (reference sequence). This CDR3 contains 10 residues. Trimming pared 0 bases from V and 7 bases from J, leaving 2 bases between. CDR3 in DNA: TGCAGTGCTAGAGAAAATACGCAGTATTTT. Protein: CSARENTQYF.

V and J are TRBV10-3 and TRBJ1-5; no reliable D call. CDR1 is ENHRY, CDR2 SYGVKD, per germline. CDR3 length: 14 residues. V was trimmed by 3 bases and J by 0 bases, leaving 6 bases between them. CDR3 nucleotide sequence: TGTGCCATCAGTGACCCCACTAGCAATCAGCCCCAGCATTTT. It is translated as CAISDPTSNQPQHF.

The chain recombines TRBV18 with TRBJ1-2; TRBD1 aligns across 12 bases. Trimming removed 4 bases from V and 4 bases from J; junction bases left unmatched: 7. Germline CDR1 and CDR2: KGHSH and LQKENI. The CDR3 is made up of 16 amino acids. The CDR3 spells CASSLGTGGWRYGYTF. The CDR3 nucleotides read TGTGCCAGCTCACTTGGGACAGGGGGCTGGCGCTATGGCTACACCTTC.

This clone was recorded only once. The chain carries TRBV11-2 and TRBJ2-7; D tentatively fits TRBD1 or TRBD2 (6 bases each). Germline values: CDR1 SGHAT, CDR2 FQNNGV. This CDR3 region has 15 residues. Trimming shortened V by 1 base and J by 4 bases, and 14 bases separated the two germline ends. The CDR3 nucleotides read TGTGCCAGCAGCTTAGGTAGGACAGCGGGTTACGAGCAGTACTTC. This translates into CASSLGRTAGYEQYF.

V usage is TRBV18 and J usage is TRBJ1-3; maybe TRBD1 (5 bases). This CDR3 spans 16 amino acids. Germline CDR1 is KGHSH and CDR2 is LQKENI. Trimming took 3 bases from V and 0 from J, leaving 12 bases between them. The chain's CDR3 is CASSPLLDSSGNTIYF. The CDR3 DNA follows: TGTGCCAGCTCACCCCTACTAGACAGCTCTGGAAACACCATATATTTT.

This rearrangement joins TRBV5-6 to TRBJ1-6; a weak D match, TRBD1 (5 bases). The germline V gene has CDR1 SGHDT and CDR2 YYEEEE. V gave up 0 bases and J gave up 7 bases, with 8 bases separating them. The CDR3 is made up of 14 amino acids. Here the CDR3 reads CASSLEQGNSPLHF. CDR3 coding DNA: TGTGCCAGCAGCTTGGAGCAGGGAAATTCACCCCTCCACTTT.